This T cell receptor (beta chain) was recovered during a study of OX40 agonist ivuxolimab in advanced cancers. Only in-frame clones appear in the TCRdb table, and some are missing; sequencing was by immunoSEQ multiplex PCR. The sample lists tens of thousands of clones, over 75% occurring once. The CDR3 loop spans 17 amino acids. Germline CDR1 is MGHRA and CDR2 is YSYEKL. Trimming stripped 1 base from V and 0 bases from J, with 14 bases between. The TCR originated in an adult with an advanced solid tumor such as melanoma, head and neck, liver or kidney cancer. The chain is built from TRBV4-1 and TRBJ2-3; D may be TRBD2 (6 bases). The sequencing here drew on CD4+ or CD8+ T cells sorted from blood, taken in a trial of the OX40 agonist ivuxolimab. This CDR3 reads CASSQGYGGSSTDTQYF. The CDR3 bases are TGCGCCAGCAGCCAAGGTTATGGGGGGTCTAGCACAGATACGCAGTATTTT.